This T cell receptor beta chain originates from a study of cytomegalovirus exposure and HLA in healthy donors. Regarding the study as a whole: With later analysis, a missense DCLRE1C variant became linked to TCR beta V- and J-gene trimming.

With regard to this clone: The antigen remains unidentified.

13 Jbeta primers and 60 Vbeta primers were used for the PCR. The data were produced by immunoSEQ multiplex PCR, yet TCRdb's version contains in-frame clones alone and is incomplete. The sample has roughly 160,000 clones, roughly 85% seen once. CDR1 and CDR2 (germline): SGHRS, YFSETQ. V lost 4 bases, J lost 5 bases, and 10 bases stayed unmatched. CDR3 size: 15 residues. The origin of this receptor is a young man in good health and CMV-seropositive. The rearrangement links TRBV5-1 to TRBJ2-7; 9 bases align to TRBD1. Sequencing used PBMCs. In DNA form, the CDR3 reads TGCGCCAGCAGCGTGACAGGGGGTATTTTGAACGAGCAGTACTTC. Translated, it gives CASSVTGGILNEQYF.